This T cell receptor (beta chain) originates from a study of blood T cell repertoires in COVID-19. Study context: The study drew acute and convalescent COVID-19 samples from the United States, Italy and Spain. The analysed material was cDNA or gDNA that came from T cells, B-cell-depleted T cells, or PBMCs.

There are 14 residues in the CDR3. V was pared by 5 bases and J by 3 bases, with 7 bases of the junction left unmatched. CDR1 and CDR2 from the germline V gene are SGHRS and YFSETQ. As processed by the authors: Nucleated cell number was recorded as an estimate derived from reference gene primer amplification. The table came from immunoSEQ multiplex PCR; TCRdb's copy has only in-frame clones and leaves some out. The V and J calls and the clone size are those of that table, but D and trimming were determined from the DNA. The table lists about 120,000 clones, 70% to 85% of them singletons. The genes are TRBV5-1 and TRBJ2-5; 7 bases are a match to TRBD1. The receptor's source is a woman in her 70s with acute or convalescent COVID-19. Sequencing input: peripheral blood. The CDR3 reads CASSQTGIKETQYF. In DNA, the CDR3 is TGCGCCAGCAGTCAGACAGGGATTAAAGAGACCCAGTACTTC.